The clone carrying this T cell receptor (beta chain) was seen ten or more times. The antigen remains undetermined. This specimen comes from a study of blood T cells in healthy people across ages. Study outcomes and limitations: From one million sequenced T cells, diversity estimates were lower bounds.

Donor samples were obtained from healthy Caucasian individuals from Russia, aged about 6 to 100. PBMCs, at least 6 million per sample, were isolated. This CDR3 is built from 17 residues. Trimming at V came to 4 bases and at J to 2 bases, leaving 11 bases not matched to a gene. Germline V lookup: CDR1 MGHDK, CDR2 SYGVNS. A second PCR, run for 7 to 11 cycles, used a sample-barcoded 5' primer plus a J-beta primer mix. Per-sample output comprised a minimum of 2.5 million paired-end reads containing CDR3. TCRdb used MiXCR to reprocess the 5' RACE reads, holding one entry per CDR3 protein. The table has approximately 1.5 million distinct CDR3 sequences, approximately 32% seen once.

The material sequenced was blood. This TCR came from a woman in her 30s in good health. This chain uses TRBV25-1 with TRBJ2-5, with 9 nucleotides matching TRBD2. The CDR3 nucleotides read TGTGCCAGCAGTGCGGGACTAGCCTTAGCGTCGCAAGAGACCCAGTACTTC. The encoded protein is CASSAGLALASQETQYF.